The 17 T cell receptor beta chains reported below all come from one sample, sequenced in a study of blood T cell repertoires in COVID-19. Only in-frame clones appear in the TCRdb table, and some are missing; sequencing was by immunoSEQ multiplex PCR. The table lists 300,000 to 400,000 clones, 80% to 90% of them singletons, with 1% in the top ten. Sequenced: PBMCs or T cells enriched from blood (not recorded which). The receptors here all came from a man aged 18 to 30 who had recovered from COVID-19.

The chain has TRBV28 and TRBJ2-7; 9 bases map to TRBD1. The CDR3 length is 16 residues. CDR1 is MDHEN and CDR2 is SYDVKM in the germline V gene. The J segment lost 3 bases and the V segment lost 2 bases, leaving 8 bases of the junction unmatched. Here the CDR3 reads CASSLITGTGFYEQYF. Here the CDR3 DNA reads TGTGCCAGCAGTTTAATTACCGGGACAGGGTTCTACGAGCAGTACTTC.

The V gene is TRBV3-1 (or the pseudogene TRBV3-2), the J gene TRBJ1-6, with D possibly matching TRBD1 (6 bases). Trimming removed 3 bases at V and 7 bases at J, with 13 bases between. The length of the CDR3 is 15 residues. Germline loops: CDR1 LGHDT, CDR2 YNNKEL (reference sequence). DNA for the CDR3: TGTGCCAGCAGCCAGGACAGCAGAACCAATTCACCCCTCCACTTT. It is translated as CASSQDSRTNSPLHF.

The V gene is TRBV6-5, the J gene TRBJ2-1; 11 bases align to TRBD1. J lost 4 bases, V lost 5 bases, and 4 bases had no gene match. The CDR3 consists of 15 residues. Germline CDR1 is MNHEY and CDR2 is SVGAGI. The CDR3 spells CASSTGQGVYNEQFF. Here the CDR3 DNA reads TGTGCCAGCAGTACGGGACAGGGGGTTTACAATGAGCAGTTCTTC.

V usage is TRBV7-3 and J usage is TRBJ2-1; 7 bases are shared with TRBD1. V shed 8 bases, J shed 9 bases, and the junction held 13 bases outside the gene matches. The length of the CDR3 is 14 residues. Germline-derived CDR1 and CDR2 are SGHTA and FQGTGA. DNA for the CDR3: TGTGCCAGCCGCGGGTCCACAGGGGCTGGTGAGCAGTTCTTC. Its translation: CASRGSTGAGEQFF.

J is TRBJ2-3 and V is TRBV27, with TRBD2 identical over 7 bases. The J segment lost 6 bases and the V segment lost 5 bases, leaving 14 bases of the junction unmatched. The CDR3 is made up of 16 amino acids. CDR1 is MNHEY and CDR2 is SMNVEV in the germline V gene (reference sequence). Here the CDR3 reads CASSLFDGGTKDTQYF. CDR3 DNA: TGTGCCAGCAGTCTATTCGACGGGGGGACCAAGGATACGCAGTATTTT.

In its sample, this clone was seen many times. The V call is TRBV11-2, the J call TRBJ1-2, with 11 bases fitting TRBD1. This CDR3 has 18 amino acids. The germline V gene encodes CDR1 SGHAT and CDR2 FQNNGV. The V segment lost 6 bases and the J segment 6 bases; nucleotides outside the gene matches: 18. The CDR3 nucleotides are TGTGCCAGCAGATTAAGGGTTGGACAGGGGGCAAAAAAGGATGGCTACACCTTC. It yields the protein CASRLRVGQGAKKDGYTF. Full variable domain (missing parts from reference TRBV11-2 and TRBJ1-2): EAGVAQSPRYKIIEKRQSVAFWCNPISGHATLYWYQQILGQGPKLLIQFQNNGVVDDSQLPKDRFSAERLKGVDSTLKIQPAKLEDSAVYLCASRLRVGQGAKKDGYTFGSGTRLTVV.

This chain joins TRBV5-1 and TRBJ2-1; TRBD2 agrees at 7 bases. Germline values: CDR1 SGHRS, CDR2 YFSETQ. The CDR3 covers 15 residues. After removal of 4 bases from V and 1 base from J, the junction contained 5 bases not matched to a gene. In DNA form, the CDR3 reads TGCGCCAGCAGCCTGACTAGCTCTTCCTACAATGAGCAGTTCTTC. As protein: CASSLTSSSYNEQFF.

Only one count was recorded for this clone. CDR3 nucleotide sequence: TGTGCCACCAGTCACGCTAGCGGCCTATACAATGAGCAGTTCTTC. As protein: CATSHASGLYNEQFF. V usage is TRBV24-1 and J usage is TRBJ2-1, with 7 bases aligning to TRBD2. The CDR3 spans 15 residues. V lost 6 bases, J lost 4 bases, and 8 bases stayed unmatched. Germline V CDR1 and CDR2: KGHDR, SFDVKD.

The rearrangement joins TRBV9 to TRBJ2-7; TRBD2 is a possible D gene (5 bases). Trimming cost V 0 bases and J 11 bases, with 21 bases left between them. Germline V CDR1 and CDR2: SGDLS, YYNGEE. This CDR3 contains 15 residues. The CDR3 coding sequence is TGTGCCAGCAGCGTAGGTTCTCGGGGTACGGGAAAAAAGTACTTC. It encodes CASSVGSRGTGKKYF.

This chain links TRBV10-3 with TRBJ1-5, with D maybe TRBD1 (6 bases). The CDR3 spans 14 residues. V lost 2 bases and J 5 bases, leaving 10 bases between the germline ends. Looked up from germline, CDR1 is ENHRY and CDR2 is SYGVKD. CDR3 sequence: CAISEEGDYQPQHF. Written as DNA, the CDR3 is TGTGCCATCAGTGAGGAGGGGGATTATCAGCCCCAGCATTTT.

Notes on this clone: At the DNA level, this CDR3 is encoded by other sequences in the same sample as well. The chain employs TRBV5-1 and TRBJ2-7, with 9 bases matching TRBD2. The CDR3 extends over 15 amino acids. V lost 0 bases, J lost 3 bases, and 4 bases stayed unmatched. CDR1 and CDR2 from the germline V gene are SGHRS and YFSETQ. This CDR3 reads CASSLGLAGNYEQYF. CDR3 nucleotide sequence: TGCGCCAGCAGCTTGGGTCTAGCGGGAAACTACGAGCAGTACTTC.

This chain's CDR3 is CASSDGEGRSYEQYF. CDR3 nucleotide sequence: TGTGCCAGCAGTGATGGGGAGGGCCGAAGTTACGAGCAGTACTTC. The chain uses TRBV5-4 and TRBJ2-7; 7 bases align to TRBD2. CDR1 is SGHNT, CDR2 YYREEE, per germline (reference sequence). The CDR3 extends over 15 amino acids. V was clipped by 5 bases and J by 4 bases; unmatched bases: 12.

The CDR3 coding sequence is TGTGCCAGCAGTTTCGTACAGGGGTCCTACAATGAGCAGTTCTTC. The encoded protein is CASSFVQGSYNEQFF. V usage is TRBV6-5 and J usage is TRBJ2-1; TRBD1 agrees at 7 bases. The J segment lost 1 base and the V segment lost 4 bases, leaving 4 bases of the junction unmatched. In germline, CDR1 is MNHEY, CDR2 SVGAGI. The CDR3 totals 15 residues.

This chain uses TRBV7-2 with TRBJ1-3; D possibly corresponds to TRBD1 (5 bases). This CDR3 region has 17 residues. CDR1 SGHTA and CDR2 FQGNSA come from the germline V gene. Trimming removed 4 bases at V and 1 base at J, with 17 bases between. This CDR3 is CASSSKQVGTSGNTIYF. In DNA, the CDR3 is TGTGCCAGCAGCTCCAAACAAGTGGGGACTTCTGGAAACACCATATATTTT.

This clone was observed a single time. CDR3 in DNA: TGTGCCAGCAGCCAAGAGGCCTACGGGACAGTTAATGAAAAACTGTTTTTT. It encodes CASSQEAYGTVNEKLFF. The chain couples TRBV4-2 to TRBJ1-4, with 7 bases that match TRBD1. The V gene end was trimmed by 0 bases and the J gene end by 4 bases; junction bases not matched to a gene: 8. The CDR3 runs 17 residues. The germline V gene encodes CDR1 LGHNA and CDR2 YNFKEQ.

The chain carries TRBV19 and TRBJ2-7, with D perhaps TRBD1 (10 bases). V was pared by 5 bases and J by 5 bases, with 40 bases between. Germline loops: CDR1 LNHDA, CDR2 SQIVND (reference sequence). The CDR3 consists of 22 residues. The chain's CDR3 is CASSGRQGAPGETGTSRDEQYF. As DNA, the CDR3 is TGTGCCAGTAGTGGAAGACAGGGGGCGCCGGGAGAAACCGGGACTAGCAGGGACGAGCAGTACTTC. Complete variable domain (other parts from reference TRBV19 and TRBJ2-7): DGGITQSPKYLFRKEGQNVTLSCEQNLNHDAMYWYRQDPGQGLRLIYYSQIVNDFQKGDIAEGYSVSREKKESFPLTVTSAQKNPTAFYLCASSGRQGAPGETGTSRDEQYFGPGTRLTVT.

The chain carries TRBV28 and TRBJ1-1; D gene uncertain. This CDR3 region has 12 residues. V gave up 3 bases and J gave up 5 bases, with 7 bases separating them. The germline gives CDR1 MDHEN, CDR2 SYDVKM. CDR3 residues: CASSFSMTEAFF. DNA for the CDR3: TGTGCCAGCAGTTTTAGCATGACTGAAGCTTTCTTT.